A selection of T cell receptor beta chains follows, all from one sample in a study of blood T cell repertoires in COVID-19. Profiled with immunoSEQ multiplex PCR; TCRdb holds only in-frame clones, not every one. The table includes about 90,000 clones, over 70% detected once. Sequenced material: peripheral blood. The receptors here all came from a man older than 75 with active or convalescent COVID-19. The CDR3 runs from the conserved cysteine through the conserved F or W.

J | V | CDR3
TRBJ1-1 | TRBV12-3/TRBV12-4 | CASSRDRNTEAFF
TRBJ1-4 | TRBV9 | CASSPPGGGGEKLFF
TRBJ1-4 | TRBV6-5 | CASRPLTTNEKLFF
TRBJ1-2 | TRBV6-4 | CASSDPAGGSGGYTF
TRBJ1-1 | TRBV7-9 | CASSLGTFGTGDMSGAFF
TRBJ1-1 | TRBV6-1 | CASSRHYGNTEAFF
TRBJ1-4 | TRBV4-3 | CASSQDAFRSANEKLFF
TRBJ2-5 | TRBV30 | CAWSVQGGQETQYF
TRBJ2-1 | TRBV24-1 | CATSDRSSYNEQFF
TRBJ2-7 | TRBV10-3 | CAISQGLYEQYF
TRBJ1-1 | TRBV19 | CASGGWGKGTEAFF
TRBJ1-2 | TRBV6-1 | CASSQALRGQGYGYTF
TRBJ2-5 | TRBV7-9 | CASRSQSETQYF
TRBJ2-3 | TRBV7-2 | CASSPRGGGVSTDTQYF
TRBJ2-3 | TRBV11-3 | CASSLGTATDTQYF
TRBJ1-2 | TRBV11-3 | CASSPGPGRGYTF
TRBJ2-2 | TRBV9 | CASSVVQGEGGELFF
TRBJ2-7 | TRBV5-1 | CASSLDERYEQYF
TRBJ1-3 | TRBV28 | CASSSPWDARTDLSGNTIYF
TRBJ1-6 | TRBV5-1 | CASSQRQGDNSPLHF
TRBJ1-4 | TRBV5-1 | CASSPGNRGEKLFF
TRBJ1-4 | TRBV7-2 | CASSPRGTANEKLFF
TRBJ1-3 | TRBV7-2 | CASSTGRISGNTIYF